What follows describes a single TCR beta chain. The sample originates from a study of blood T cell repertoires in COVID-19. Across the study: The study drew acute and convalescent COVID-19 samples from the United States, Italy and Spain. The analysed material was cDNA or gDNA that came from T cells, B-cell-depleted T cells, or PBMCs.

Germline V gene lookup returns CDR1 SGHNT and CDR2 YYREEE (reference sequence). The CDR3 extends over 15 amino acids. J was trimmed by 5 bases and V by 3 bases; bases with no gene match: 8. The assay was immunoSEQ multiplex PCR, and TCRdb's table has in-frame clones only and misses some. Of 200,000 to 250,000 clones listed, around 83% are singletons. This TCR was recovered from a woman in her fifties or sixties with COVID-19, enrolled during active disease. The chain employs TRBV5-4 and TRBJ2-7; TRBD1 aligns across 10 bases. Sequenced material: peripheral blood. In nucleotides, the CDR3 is TGTGCCAGCAGCTCTGCCGGGACAGGGGCCCACGAGCAGTACTTC. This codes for CASSSAGTGAHEQYF.